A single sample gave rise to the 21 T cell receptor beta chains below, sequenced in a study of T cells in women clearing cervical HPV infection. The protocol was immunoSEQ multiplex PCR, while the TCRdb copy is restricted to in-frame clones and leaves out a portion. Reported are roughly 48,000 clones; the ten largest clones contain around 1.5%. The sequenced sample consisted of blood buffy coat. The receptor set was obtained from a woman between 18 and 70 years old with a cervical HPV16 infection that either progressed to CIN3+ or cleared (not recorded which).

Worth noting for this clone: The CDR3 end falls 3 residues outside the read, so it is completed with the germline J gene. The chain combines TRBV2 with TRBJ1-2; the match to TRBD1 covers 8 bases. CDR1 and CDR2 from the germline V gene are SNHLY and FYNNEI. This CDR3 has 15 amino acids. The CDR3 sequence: CASTGSGTGNRGYTF. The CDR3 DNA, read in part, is TGTGCCAGCACTGGATCCGGGACAGGCAATCGCGGC.

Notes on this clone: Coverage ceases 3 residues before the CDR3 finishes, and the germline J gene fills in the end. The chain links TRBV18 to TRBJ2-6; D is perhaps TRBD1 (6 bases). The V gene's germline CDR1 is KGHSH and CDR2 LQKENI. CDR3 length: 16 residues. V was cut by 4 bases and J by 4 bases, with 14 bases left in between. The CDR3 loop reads CASSRSTGLGANVLTF. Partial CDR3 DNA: TGTGCCAGCTCACGAAGTACAGGGTTAGGGGCCAACGTC.

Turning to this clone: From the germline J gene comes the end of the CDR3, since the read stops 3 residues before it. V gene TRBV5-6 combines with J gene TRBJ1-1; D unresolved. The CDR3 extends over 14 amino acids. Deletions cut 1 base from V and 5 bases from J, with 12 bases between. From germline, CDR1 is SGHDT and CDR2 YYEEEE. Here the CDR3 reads CASSLSPVTTEAFF. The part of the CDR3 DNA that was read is TGTGCCAGCAGCTTGAGTCCAGTGACAACTGAA. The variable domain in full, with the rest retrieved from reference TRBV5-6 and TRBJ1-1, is DAGVTQSPTHLIKTRGQQVTLRCSPKSGHDTVSWYQQALGQGPQFIFQYYEEEERQRGNFPDRFSGHQFPNYSSELNVNALLLGDSALYLCASSLSPVTTEAFFGQGTRLTVV.

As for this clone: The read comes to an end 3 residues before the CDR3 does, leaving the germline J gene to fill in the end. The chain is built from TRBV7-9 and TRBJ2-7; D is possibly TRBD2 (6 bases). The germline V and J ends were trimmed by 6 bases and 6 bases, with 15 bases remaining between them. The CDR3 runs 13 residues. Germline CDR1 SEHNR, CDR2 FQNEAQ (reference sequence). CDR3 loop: CASSLAGSGEQYF. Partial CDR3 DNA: TGTGCCAGCAGTCTGGCGGGATCAGGCGAG.

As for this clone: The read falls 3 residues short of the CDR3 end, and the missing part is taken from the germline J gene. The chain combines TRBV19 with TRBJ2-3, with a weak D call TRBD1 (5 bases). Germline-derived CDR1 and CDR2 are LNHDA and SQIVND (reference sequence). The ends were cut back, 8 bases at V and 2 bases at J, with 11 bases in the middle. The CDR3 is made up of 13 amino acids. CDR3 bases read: TGTGCCAGTGCCTGGGGCGTCACAGATACG. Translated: CASAWGVTDT. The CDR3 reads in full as CASAWGVTDTQYF.

The CDR3 is CASSIVAGAGFEQYF. The sequenced part of the CDR3 DNA is TGTGCCAGTAGTATAGTGGCGGGAGCTGGATTCGAG. The genes are TRBV19 and TRBJ2-7; 7 nucleotides line up with TRBD2. The read falls 3 residues short of the CDR3 end, and the missing part is taken from the germline J gene. This CDR3 is built from 15 residues. V lost 1 base to trimming and J lost 6 bases; unmatched junction nucleotides: 9. Germline V gives CDR1 LNHDA, CDR2 SQIVND (reference sequence).

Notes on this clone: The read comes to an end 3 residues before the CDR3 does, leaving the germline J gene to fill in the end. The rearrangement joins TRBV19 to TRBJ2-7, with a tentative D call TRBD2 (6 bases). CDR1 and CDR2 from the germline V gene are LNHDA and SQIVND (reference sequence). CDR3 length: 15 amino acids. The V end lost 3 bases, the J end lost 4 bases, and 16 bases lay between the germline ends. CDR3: CASSMGGLSVYEQYF. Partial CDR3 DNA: TGTGCCAGTAGTATGGGAGGACTATCCGTTTACGAG. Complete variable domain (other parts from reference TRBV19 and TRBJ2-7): DGGITQSPKYLFRKEGQNVTLSCEQNLNHDAMYWYRQDPGQGLRLIYYSQIVNDFQKGDIAEGYSVSREKKESFPLTVTSAQKNPTAFYLCASSMGGLSVYEQYFGPGTRLTVT.

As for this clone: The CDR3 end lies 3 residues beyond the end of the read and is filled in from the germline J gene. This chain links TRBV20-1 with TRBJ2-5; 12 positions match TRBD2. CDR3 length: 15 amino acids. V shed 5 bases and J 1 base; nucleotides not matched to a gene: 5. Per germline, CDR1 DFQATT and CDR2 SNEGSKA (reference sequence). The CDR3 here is CSAGMTSGSQETQYF. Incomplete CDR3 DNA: TGCAGTGCTGGAATGACTAGCGGGAGCCAAGAGACC.

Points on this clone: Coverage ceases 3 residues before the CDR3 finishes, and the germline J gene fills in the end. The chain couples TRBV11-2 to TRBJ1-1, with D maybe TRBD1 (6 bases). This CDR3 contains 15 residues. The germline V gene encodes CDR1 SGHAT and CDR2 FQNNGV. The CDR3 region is CASSLYRGQNWEAFF. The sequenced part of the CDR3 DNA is TGTGCCAGCAGCTTATATAGGGGACAAAACTGGGAA.

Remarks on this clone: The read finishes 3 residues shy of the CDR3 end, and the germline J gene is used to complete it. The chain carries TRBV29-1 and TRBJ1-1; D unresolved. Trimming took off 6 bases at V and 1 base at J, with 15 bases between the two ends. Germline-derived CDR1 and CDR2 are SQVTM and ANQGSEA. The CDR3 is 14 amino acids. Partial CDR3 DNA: TGCAGCGTCGCCCTCAGACAACCGAACACTGAA. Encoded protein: CSVALRQPNTE. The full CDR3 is CSVALRQPNTEAFF.

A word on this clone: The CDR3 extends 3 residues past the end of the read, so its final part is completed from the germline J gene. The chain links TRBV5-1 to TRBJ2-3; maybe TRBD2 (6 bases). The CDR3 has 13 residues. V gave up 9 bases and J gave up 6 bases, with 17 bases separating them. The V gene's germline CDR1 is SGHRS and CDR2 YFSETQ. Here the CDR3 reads CATKEGSADTQYF. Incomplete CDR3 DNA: TGCGCCACCAAGGAGGGGTCCGCCGATACG. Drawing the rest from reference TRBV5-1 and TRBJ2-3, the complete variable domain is KAGVTQTPRYLIKTRGQQVTLSCSPISGHRSVSWYQQTPGQGLQFLFEYFSETQRNKGNFPGRFSGRQFSNSRSEMNVSTLELGDSALYLCATKEGSADTQYFGPGTRLTVL.

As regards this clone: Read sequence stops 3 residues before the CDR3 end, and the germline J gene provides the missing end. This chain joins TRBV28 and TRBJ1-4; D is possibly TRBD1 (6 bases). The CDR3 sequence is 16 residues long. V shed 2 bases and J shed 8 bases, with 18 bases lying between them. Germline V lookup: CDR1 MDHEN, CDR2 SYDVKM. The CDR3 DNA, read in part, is TGTGCCAGCAGTTTAGGGCTCGGGGGGGCAAGAGAAAAA. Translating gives CASSLGLGGAREK. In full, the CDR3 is CASSLGLGGAREKLFF.

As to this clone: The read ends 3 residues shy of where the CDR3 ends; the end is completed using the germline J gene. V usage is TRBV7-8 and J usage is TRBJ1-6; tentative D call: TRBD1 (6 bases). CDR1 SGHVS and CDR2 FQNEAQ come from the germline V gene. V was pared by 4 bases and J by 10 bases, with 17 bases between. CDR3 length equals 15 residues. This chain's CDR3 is CASSSLSGVGSPLHF. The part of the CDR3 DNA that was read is TGTGCCAGCAGCTCGTTGTCAGGGGTAGGATCACCC.

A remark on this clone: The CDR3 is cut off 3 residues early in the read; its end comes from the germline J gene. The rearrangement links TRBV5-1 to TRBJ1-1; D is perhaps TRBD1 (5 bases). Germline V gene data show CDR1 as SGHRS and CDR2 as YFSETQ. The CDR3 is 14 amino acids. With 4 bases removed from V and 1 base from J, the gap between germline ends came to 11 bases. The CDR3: CASSRGLTNTEAFF. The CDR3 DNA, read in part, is TGCGCCAGCAGCAGGGGACTTACGAACACTGAA.

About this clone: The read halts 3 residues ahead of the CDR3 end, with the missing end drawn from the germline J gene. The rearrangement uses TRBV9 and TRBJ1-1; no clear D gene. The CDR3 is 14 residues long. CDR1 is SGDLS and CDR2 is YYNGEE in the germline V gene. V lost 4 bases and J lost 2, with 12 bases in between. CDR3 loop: CASSQLIRNTEAFF. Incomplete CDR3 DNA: TGTGCCAGCAGCCAACTAATTCGTAACACTGAA. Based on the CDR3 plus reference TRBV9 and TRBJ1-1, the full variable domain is DSGVTQTPKHLITATGQRVTLRCSPRSGDLSVYWYQQSLDQGLQFLIQYYNGEERAKGNILERFSAQQFPDLHSELNLSSLELGDSALYFCASSQLIRNTEAFFGQGTRLTVV.

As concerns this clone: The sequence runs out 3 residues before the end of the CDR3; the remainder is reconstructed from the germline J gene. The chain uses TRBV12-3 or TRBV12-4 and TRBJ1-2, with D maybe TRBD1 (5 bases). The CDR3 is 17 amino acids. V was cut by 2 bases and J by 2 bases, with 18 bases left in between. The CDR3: CASSLSAGGASNYGYTF. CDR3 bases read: TGTGCCAGCAGTTTATCGGCCGGTGGGGCTTCAAACTATGGC.

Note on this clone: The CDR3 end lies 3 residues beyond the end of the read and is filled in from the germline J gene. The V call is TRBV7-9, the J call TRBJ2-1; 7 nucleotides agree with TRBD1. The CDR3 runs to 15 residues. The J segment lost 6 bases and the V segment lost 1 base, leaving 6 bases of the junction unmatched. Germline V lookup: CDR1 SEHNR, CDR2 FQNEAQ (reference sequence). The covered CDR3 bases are TGTGCCAGCAGCTTAGTCCAGGGGGTGACCAATGAG. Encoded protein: CASSLVQGVTNE. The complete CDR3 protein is CASSLVQGVTNEQFF.

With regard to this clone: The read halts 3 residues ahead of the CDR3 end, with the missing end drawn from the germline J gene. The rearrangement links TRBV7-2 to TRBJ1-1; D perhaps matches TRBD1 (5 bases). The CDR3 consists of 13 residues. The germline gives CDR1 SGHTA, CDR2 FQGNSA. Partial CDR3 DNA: TGTGCCAGCAGCAGAGGATCGACAGAAGAA. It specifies CASSRGSTEE. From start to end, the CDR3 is CASSRGSTEEAFF.

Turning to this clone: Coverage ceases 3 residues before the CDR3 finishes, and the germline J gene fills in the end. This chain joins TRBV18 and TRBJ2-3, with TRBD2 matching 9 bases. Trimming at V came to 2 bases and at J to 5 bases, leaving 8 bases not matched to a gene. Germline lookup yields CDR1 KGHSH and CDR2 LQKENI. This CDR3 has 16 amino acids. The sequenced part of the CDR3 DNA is TGTGCCAGCTCACCATTAGCTAGCGGGGCCGGAGATACG. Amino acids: CASSPLASGAGDT. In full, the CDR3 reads CASSPLASGAGDTQYF. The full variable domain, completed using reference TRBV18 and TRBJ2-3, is NAGVMQNPRHLVRRRGQEARLRCSPMKGHSHVYWYRQLPEEGLKFMVYLQKENIIDESGMPKERFSAEFPKEGPSILRIQQVVRGDSAAYFCASSPLASGAGDTQYFGPGTRLTVL.

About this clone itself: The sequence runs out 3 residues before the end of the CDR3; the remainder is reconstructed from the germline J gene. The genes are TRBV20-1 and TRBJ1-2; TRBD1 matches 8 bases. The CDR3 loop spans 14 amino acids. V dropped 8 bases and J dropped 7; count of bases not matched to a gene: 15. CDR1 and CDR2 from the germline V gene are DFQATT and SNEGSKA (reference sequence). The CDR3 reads CSTQRAGGVGGYTF. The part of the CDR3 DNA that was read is TGCAGTACACAAAGGGCAGGGGGCGTGGGTGGC.

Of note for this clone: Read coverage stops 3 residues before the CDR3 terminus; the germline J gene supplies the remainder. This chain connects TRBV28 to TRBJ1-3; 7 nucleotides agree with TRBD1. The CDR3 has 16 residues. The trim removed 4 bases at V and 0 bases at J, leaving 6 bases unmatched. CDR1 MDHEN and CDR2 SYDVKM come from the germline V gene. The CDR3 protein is CASSSQTGRSGNTIYF. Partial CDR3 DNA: TGTGCCAGCAGTTCACAGACAGGGCGCTCTGGAAACACC. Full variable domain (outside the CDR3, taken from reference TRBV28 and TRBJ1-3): DVKVTQSSRYLVKRTGEKVFLECVQDMDHENMFWYRQDPGLGLRLIYFSYDVKMKEKGDIPEGYSVSREKKERFSLILESASTNQTSMYLCASSSQTGRSGNTIYFGEGSWLTVV.